Shown below are 9 T cell receptor beta chains from a single sample sequenced in a study of OX40 agonist ivuxolimab in advanced cancers. Method: immunoSEQ multiplex PCR; TCRdb's copy keeps in-frame clones and lacks some. The sample lists 30,000 to 40,000 clones; 76% were seen once. The material was CD4+ or CD8+ T cells sorted from blood, obtained in a trial of the OX40 agonist ivuxolimab. The receptors derive from an adult with an advanced solid tumor such as melanoma, head and neck, liver or kidney cancer.

The chain has TRBV19 and TRBJ1-2, with D possibly being TRBD1 (5 bases). CDR1 LNHDA and CDR2 SQIVND come from the germline V gene (reference sequence). Deletions cut 7 bases from V and 8 bases from J, with 20 bases between. The CDR3 has 14 residues. The CDR3 nucleotides read TGTGCCAGTACGAGGGGAGGAGGAAGTCCAGGCTACACCTTC. It specifies CASTRGGGSPGYTF.

This chain links TRBV25-1 with TRBJ2-4; no firm D call. The V gene lost 7 bases and the J gene lost 7 bases, with 11 bases spanning the gap. Germline CDR1 is MGHDK and CDR2 is SYGVNS. CDR3 length equals 12 residues. CDR3 amino acids: CASTRNGNIQYF. CDR3 in DNA: TGTGCCAGCACCCGAAACGGGAACATTCAGTACTTC. Using reference TRBV25-1 and TRBJ2-4 for the parts outside the CDR3, the full variable domain is EADIYQTPRYLVIGTGKKITLECSQTMGHDKMYWYQQDPGMELHLIHYSYGVNSTEKGDLSSESTVSRIRTEHFPLTLESARPSHTSQYLCASTRNGNIQYFGAGTRLSVL.

The chain combines TRBV28 with TRBJ1-2, with a tentative D call TRBD1 (6 bases). Trimming cost V 5 bases and J 7 bases, with 23 bases left between them. The CDR3 has 16 amino acids. Germline CDR1 MDHEN, CDR2 SYDVKM. CDR3 nucleotides: TGTGCCAGCAGTCCAACAGGGTGGGAAACCCGGGTTGGCTACACCTTC. It yields the protein CASSPTGWETRVGYTF.

The chain links TRBV19 to TRBJ2-2; perhaps TRBD2 as D (6 bases). V was trimmed by 3 bases and J by 1 base, leaving 9 bases between them. Per germline, CDR1 LNHDA and CDR2 SQIVND (reference sequence). This CDR3 is 15 amino acids long. Here the CDR3 reads CASSMWGVNTGELFF. The CDR3 region has the DNA TGTGCCAGTAGTATGTGGGGGGTGAACACCGGGGAGCTGTTTTTT.

This clone is a singleton in its sample. This sequence joins TRBV7-9 and TRBJ2-5; D not resolved. From germline, CDR1 is SEHNR and CDR2 FQNEAQ (reference sequence). The CDR3 covers 11 residues. The V end lost 4 bases, the J end lost 3 bases, and 3 bases lay between the germline ends. CDR3 loop: CASSSKETQYF. The CDR3 DNA sequence: TGTGCCAGCAGCTCAAAAGAGACCCAGTACTTC.

The J gene is TRBJ2-2, the V gene TRBV9, with 7 bases that match TRBD1. J gave up 6 bases and V 2 bases, and 4 bases lay outside the gene matches. The CDR3 covers 14 residues. Germline CDR1 is SGDLS and CDR2 is YYNGEE. The CDR3 DNA follows: TGTGCCAGCAGCGTCAAGGGGGCCCCCGGGGAGCTGTTTTTT. Protein: CASSVKGAPGELFF.

The rearrangement links TRBV10-3 to TRBJ2-5; 9 nucleotides agree with TRBD1. Germline V CDR1 and CDR2: ENHRY, SYGVKD. J was trimmed by 1 base and V by 0 bases; bases with no gene match: 9. This CDR3 has 18 amino acids. The CDR3 spells CAISESGTKGQGQETQYF. DNA of the CDR3: TGTGCCATCAGTGAGTCGGGGACGAAGGGACAGGGCCAAGAGACCCAGTACTTC.

This chain connects TRBV29-1 to TRBJ1-1; tentative D call: TRBD1 (6 bases). V lost 3 bases and J lost 1, with 12 bases in between. From germline, CDR1 is SQVTM and CDR2 ANQGSEA. This CDR3 is built from 14 residues. CDR3: CSVDPTTGNTEAFF. The CDR3 region has the DNA TGCAGCGTTGACCCCACGACAGGGAACACTGAAGCTTTCTTT.

V and J are TRBV4-1 and TRBJ1-4, with D possibly being TRBD1 (6 bases). CDR1 and CDR2 from the germline V gene are MGHRA and YSYEKL. The CDR3 is 15 residues long. Trimming stripped 3 bases from V and 4 bases from J, with 12 bases between. CDR3 nucleotides: TGCGCCAGCAGCCACCTAGGGGGGATTAATGAAAAACTGTTTTTT. It codes for CASSHLGGINEKLFF.